This is a list of T cell receptor beta chains from one sample in a study of CXCR3-negative and CXCR3-positive naive CD8 T cells. For each CDR3 protein, TCRdb gives one entry from its re-call of the 5' RACE reads, without DNA. There are 90,000 to 100,000 distinct CDR3 sequences in the sample, with 1.7% held by the top ten. Sequenced material: naive CXCR3- CD8+ T cells from blood. These receptors came from a human donor in good health. Some clones in this sample may be carry-over from other donors' samples. Each CDR3 is given with its conserved first and last residue. Fields, in order: CDR3 protein, J gene, V gene.

CDR3aa: CASSSWIGGGPDTQYF; j_gene: TRBJ2-3; v_gene: TRBV5-1
CDR3aa: CASEPGLNYNEQFF; j_gene: TRBJ2-1; v_gene: TRBV7-6
CDR3aa: CSARMTGDTEAFF; j_gene: TRBJ1-1; v_gene: TRBV20-1
CDR3aa: CSVPDPRTVPTSEGYTF; j_gene: TRBJ1-2; v_gene: TRBV29-1
CDR3aa: CSVVDGGAYGYTF; j_gene: TRBJ1-2; v_gene: TRBV29-1
CDR3aa: CASSHRTENQETQYF; j_gene: TRBJ2-5; v_gene: TRBV3-1
CDR3aa: CASLVGDTQYF; j_gene: TRBJ2-3; v_gene: TRBV5-1
CDR3aa: CASSLRSYEQFF; j_gene: TRBJ2-1; v_gene: TRBV7-8
CDR3aa: CASSPREGLESPLHF; j_gene: TRBJ1-6; v_gene: TRBV11-3
CDR3aa: CASTLVKVPTVDNGETQYF; j_gene: TRBJ2-5; v_gene: TRBV6-6
CDR3aa: CASGWGSGANVLTF; j_gene: TRBJ2-6; v_gene: TRBV13
CDR3aa: CASKTGGTEAFF; j_gene: TRBJ1-1; v_gene: TRBV7-8
CDR3aa: CASSYGGTNEKLFF; j_gene: TRBJ1-4; v_gene: TRBV27
CDR3aa: CASSQDRIGQDISTDTQYF; j_gene: TRBJ2-3; v_gene: TRBV4-3
CDR3aa: CASSLVGSLSSGELFF; j_gene: TRBJ2-2; v_gene: TRBV5-1
CDR3aa: CASSQRTGWDTEAFF; j_gene: TRBJ1-1; v_gene: TRBV4-1
CDR3aa: CSGDTTVYGYTF; j_gene: TRBJ1-2; v_gene: TRBV29-1
CDR3aa: CASSFSGGARDEQFF; j_gene: TRBJ2-1; v_gene: TRBV7-6
CDR3aa: CASSEPGQAYEQNF; j_gene: TRBJ2-7; v_gene: TRBV7-9
CDR3aa: CASSTSGVYNEQFF; j_gene: TRBJ2-1; v_gene: TRBV19
CDR3aa: CASSLEETYSYEQYF; j_gene: TRBJ2-7; v_gene: TRBV7-9
CDR3aa: CASSHPDGPYEQYF; j_gene: TRBJ2-7; v_gene: TRBV7-9
CDR3aa: CASSLVGNNEQFF; j_gene: TRBJ2-1; v_gene: TRBV5-1
CDR3aa: CASMRGGNTEAFF; j_gene: TRBJ1-1; v_gene: TRBV7-6
CDR3aa: CASRGGRNEQFF; j_gene: TRBJ2-1; v_gene: TRBV6-6
CDR3aa: CASSDTGELFF; j_gene: TRBJ2-2; v_gene: TRBV7-2
CDR3aa: CASSTGVEQYF; j_gene: TRBJ2-7; v_gene: TRBV28
CDR3aa: CSVEARETGDYEQYF; j_gene: TRBJ2-7; v_gene: TRBV29-1
CDR3aa: CSAVLAGAYEQYF; j_gene: TRBJ2-7; v_gene: TRBV29-1
CDR3aa: CASSRGRGSYEQYF; j_gene: TRBJ2-7; v_gene: TRBV23-1
CDR3aa: CASSFGTAAEETQYF; j_gene: TRBJ2-5; v_gene: TRBV7-2
CDR3aa: CSVEPLRGDEQYF; j_gene: TRBJ2-7; v_gene: TRBV29-1
CDR3aa: CASSLIDSSYNEQFF; j_gene: TRBJ2-1; v_gene: TRBV5-5
CDR3aa: CASSLLAGSDNEQFF; j_gene: TRBJ2-1; v_gene: TRBV7-3
CDR3aa: CASSLGVFDEQYF; j_gene: TRBJ2-7; v_gene: TRBV7-6
CDR3aa: CASMDAYTEAFF; j_gene: TRBJ1-1; v_gene: TRBV28
CDR3aa: CASSVVLGTTSTDTQYF; j_gene: TRBJ2-3; v_gene: TRBV2
CDR3aa: CASSFYRGPGSYGYTF; j_gene: TRBJ1-2; v_gene: TRBV6-6
CDR3aa: CASNHPDRGDNEQFF; j_gene: TRBJ2-7; v_gene: TRBV28
CDR3aa: CSARGLGEETQYF; j_gene: TRBJ2-5; v_gene: TRBV20-1